The 14 T cell receptor beta chains given below trace back to one sample, sequenced in a study of cytomegalovirus exposure and HLA in healthy donors. PCR employed 60 Vbeta and 13 Jbeta primers. Method: immunoSEQ multiplex PCR; TCRdb's copy keeps in-frame clones and lacks some. The sample carries over 100,000 clones, roughly two thirds recorded once. Material for sequencing was PBMCs. These receptors all stem from a woman aged 25 to 39 in good health and CMV-seronegative.

Notes on this clone: One end of the junction varies from germline; a read error may be responsible. The chain has TRBV7-7 and TRBJ2-2, with 7 bases identical to TRBD2. The CDR3 totals 15 residues. In germline, CDR1 is SSHAT, CDR2 FNYEAQ (reference sequence). The CDR3 protein is CASSKTGRGTGELFF. The DNA of the CDR3 is TGTGCTAGCAGCAAGACTGGGAGGGGAACCGGGGAGCTGTTTTTT.

The chain uses TRBV7-2 and TRBJ2-5; TRBD2 aligns across 7 bases. Trimming took 2 bases from V and 11 from J; bases not matched to a gene: 14. This CDR3 is 15 amino acids long. Germline values: CDR1 SGHTA, CDR2 FQGNSA. CDR3 loop: CASSLSFLADFGQYF. CDR3 sequence (DNA): TGTGCCAGCAGCTTATCGTTCCTAGCGGACTTCGGGCAGTACTTC.

The chain has TRBV30 and TRBJ2-2, with D uncertain. V shed 2 bases and J shed 7 bases, with 11 bases lying between them. The CDR3 loop spans 13 amino acids. Looked up from germline, CDR1 is GTSNPN and CDR2 is SVGIG (reference sequence). The CDR3 is CAWSNLLRGELFF. CDR3 in DNA: TGTGCCTGGAGTAACCTTCTGCGCGGGGAGCTGTTTTTT.

This clone came up a few times. Here the CDR3 reads CASSFPSLGVETQYF. For the CDR3, the DNA is TGTGCCAGCAGCTTTCCCTCCCTAGGAGTAGAGACCCAGTACTTC. The chain carries TRBV11-1 and TRBJ2-5; D is undetermined. Germline CDR1 reads SGHAT; CDR2 reads FQDESV (reference sequence). With 3 bases removed from V and 4 bases from J, the gap between germline ends came to 15 bases. CDR3 length equals 15 residues.

A single count supports this clone. This chain uses TRBV10-3 with TRBJ1-5; 11 nucleotides match TRBD1. CDR1 is ENHRY, CDR2 SYGVKD, per germline. This CDR3 contains 13 residues. Trimming at V came to 6 bases and at J to 6 bases, leaving 1 base not matched to a gene. CDR3 DNA: TGTGCCATCAGCGGGACAGGGGGTCAGCCCCAGCATTTT. This sequence encodes CAISGTGGQPQHF.

The chain couples TRBV5-1 to TRBJ1-1; weak D call: TRBD1 (6 bases). The CDR3 spans 14 residues. Germline loops: CDR1 SGHRS, CDR2 YFSETQ. The V and J ends lost 0 bases and 6 bases respectively, with 12 bases between them. Written as DNA, the CDR3 is TGCGCCAGCAGCTTGGGCGGGGGGCGGGCTGAAGCTTTCTTT. This sequence encodes CASSLGGGRAEAFF.

The rearrangement joins TRBV5-4 to TRBJ1-2; D remains unclear. V shed 2 bases and J shed 11 bases, with 13 bases lying between them. The V gene's germline CDR1 is SGHNT and CDR2 YYREEE (reference sequence). The CDR3 spans 12 residues. This CDR3 reads CASSLPGSWYTF. The DNA of the CDR3 is TGTGCCAGCAGCTTACCCGGGAGTTGGTACACCTTC.

This clone was observed a handful of times. The J gene is TRBJ2-5, the V gene TRBV2; TRBD1 might be the D (5 bases). CDR1 SNHLY and CDR2 FYNNEI come from the germline V gene. The ends were cut back, 3 bases at V and 5 bases at J, with 16 bases in the middle. This CDR3 is built from 15 residues. This chain's CDR3 is CASSESRVLSETQYF. CDR3 nucleotides: TGTGCCAGCAGTGAGTCCAGGGTATTATCGGAGACCCAGTACTTC.

A few counts support this clone. The gene calls are TRBV5-1 and TRBJ2-4, with D maybe TRBD2 (6 bases). Germline assignment: CDR1 SGHRS and CDR2 YFSETQ. This CDR3 is built from 14 residues. Deletions cut 5 bases from V and 5 bases from J, with 14 bases between. CDR3 bases: TGCGCCAGCAGTAGCGACGGGAGTCAAAACATTCAGTACTTC. Its protein product is CASSSDGSQNIQYF.

A note on this clone: Germline and junction disagree at one end, which may indicate a read error. This sample includes further DNA sequences coding for the same CDR3. This rearrangement joins TRBV7-7 to TRBJ2-7; tentative D call: TRBD2 (7 bases). The CDR3 length is 13 residues. Germline CDR1 is SSHAT and CDR2 is FNYEAQ (reference sequence). The CDR3 spells CASSLGGGYEQYF. The DNA of the CDR3 is TGTGCTAGCAGCTTAGGGGGGGGCTACGAGCAGTACTTC. The full variable domain, completed using reference TRBV7-7 and TRBJ2-7, is GAGVSQSPRYKVTKRGQDVTLRCDPISSHATLYWYQQALGQGPEFLTYFNYEAQPDKSGLPSDRFSAERPEGSISTLTIQRTEQRDSAMYRCASSLGGGYEQYFGPGTRLTVT.

The CDR3 region is CASSSDTMETQYF. Written as DNA, the CDR3 is TGCGCCAGCAGCTCGGACACGATGGAGACCCAGTACTTC. The rearrangement uses TRBV5-1 and TRBJ2-5; D might be TRBD1 (5 bases). Trimming left V 3 bases short and J 5 bases short, with 11 bases between. The CDR3 length is 13 residues. Germline CDR1 reads SGHRS; CDR2 reads YFSETQ.

The rearrangement links TRBV7-3 to TRBJ2-1, with 11 bases lining up with TRBD2. The germline gives CDR1 SGHTA, CDR2 FQGTGA. With V trimmed by 2 bases and J by 10 bases, 10 bases remained unmatched. The CDR3 spans 16 residues. This chain's CDR3 is CASSLAGTSGAGEQFF. The CDR3 DNA sequence: TGTGCCAGCAGCTTAGCAGGGACTAGCGGTGCCGGAGAGCAGTTCTTC.

This chain uses TRBV5-4 with TRBJ1-1, with D possibly being TRBD1 (6 bases). CDR3 size: 14 residues. CDR1 is SGHNT and CDR2 is YYREEE in the germline V gene (reference sequence). Trimming stripped 3 bases from V and 4 bases from J, with 13 bases between. The CDR3 DNA reads TGTGCCAGCAGCTCACAGGGATTGGGCACTGAAGCTTTCTTT. This encodes CASSSQGLGTEAFF.

In this sample, this clone turned up a few times. This rearrangement joins TRBV4-3 to TRBJ1-1; D is undetermined. Germline V gene data show CDR1 as LGHNA and CDR2 as YSLEER. The CDR3 covers 15 residues. The ends were cut back, 0 bases at V and 1 base at J, with 9 bases in the middle. The CDR3 protein is CASSQDRGGNTEAFF. CDR3 sequence (DNA): TGCGCCAGCAGCCAAGATCGGGGTGGGAACACTGAAGCTTTCTTT.